This T cell receptor beta chain is drawn from a study of early T cells in non-severe SARS-CoV-2 infection. Overall study: Sequencing of unsorted whole blood was done on bulk RNA, leaving chains unpaired.

The CDR3 loop spans 13 amino acids. Germline V gene data show CDR1 as MNHNY and CDR2 as SVGAGI (reference sequence). V lost 0 bases to trimming and J lost 8 bases, with 10 bases between them. In this sample, this clonotype turned up many times. The antigen is undetermined. The protocol attached unique molecular identifiers to individual cDNA molecules. Via MiXCR, TCRdb re-called the 5' RACE reads, giving one row per CDR3 protein. The table lists 85,000 to 95,000 distinct CDR3 sequences, roughly 17% of them singletons, with 5.1% in the top ten. General study points: Matching results from VDJdb favored anti-spike CD8 responses, leaving private and CD4 specificities undetected.

This sequence was found in an adult who was a healthcare worker with PCR-confirmed SARS-CoV-2 infection or an uninfected control (not recorded which). The material was whole blood, obtained at baseline. V usage is TRBV6-6 and J usage is TRBJ1-2; D is unclear. CDR3 region: CASSYSILQGYTF. CDR3 bases: TGTGCCAGCAGTTACTCGATTCTTCAGGGCTACACCTTC.